A selection of T cell receptor beta chains follows, all from one sample in a study of regulatory T cells in long-lasting Graves disease. TCRdb itself ran the multiplex PCR reads through MiXCR, one entry per CDR3 protein. The sample holds around 400,000 distinct CDR3 sequences, about 15% seen once. Another study also made use of these data, one on T cells in Graves' hyperthyroidism and ophthalmopathy.

The sequencing used peripheral blood mononuclear cells (PBMCs), collected at new diagnosis, from a patient treated with antithyroid drugs. These receptors were taken from a woman aged 40 to 50 with Graves disease. CDR3s include the opening cysteine and the closing phenylalanine or tryptophan. The order of the fields is V gene, clone size, D gene, J gene, CDR3 DNA, CDR3 protein. The D gene is left open where the match is weak. Clone size is stated in some rows and not others, as once, few, many or a class when expanded.

V gene: TRBV12-3/TRBV12-4; clone size: many; D gene: TRBD1; J gene: TRBJ2-7; CDR3 DNA: TGTGCCAGCAGTTTCCAACCGGACAGGAACTACGAGCAGTACTTC; CDR3 protein: CASSFQPDRNYEQYF
V gene: TRBV2; clone size: few; D gene: -; J gene: TRBJ2-1; CDR3 DNA: TGTGCCAGCGACTATATTCCACTGGGGAGGACAGACAATGAGCAGTTCTTC; CDR3 protein: CASDYIPLGRTDNEQFF
V gene: TRBV28; clone size: many; D gene: TRBD2; J gene: TRBJ2-7; CDR3 DNA: TGTGCCAGCAGCAACCGACTAGCGGGGGACGAGCAGTACTTC; CDR3 protein: CASSNRLAGDEQYF
V gene: TRBV6-9; clone size: few; D gene: TRBD1; J gene: TRBJ1-1; CDR3 DNA: TGTGCCAGCAGTTCCCCAGACAGGGGGCTTGAAGCTTTCTTT; CDR3 protein: CASSSPDRGLEAFF
V gene: TRBV28; clone size: -; D gene: TRBD1; J gene: TRBJ1-5; CDR3 DNA: TGTGCCAGCATAGCACAGGGGTTCAGTCAGCCCCAGCATTTT; CDR3 protein: CASIAQGFSQPQHF
V gene: TRBV7-9; clone size: many; D gene: -; J gene: TRBJ2-1; CDR3 DNA: TGTGCCAGCAGCTTAGTAGGTAATGAGCAGTTCTTC; CDR3 protein: CASSLVGNEQFF
V gene: TRBV12-3/TRBV12-4; clone size: many; D gene: -; J gene: TRBJ1-5; CDR3 DNA: TGTGCCAGCAGCTTATCGGGGGGGTCGGGCCAGCCCCAGCATTTT; CDR3 protein: CASSLSGGSGQPQHF
V gene: TRBV28; clone size: many; D gene: TRBD1; J gene: TRBJ2-4; CDR3 DNA: TGTGCCAGCAGTTTATGGGCAGGGGGCGGCATTCAGTACTTC; CDR3 protein: CASSLWAGGGIQYF
V gene: TRBV11-2; clone size: -; D gene: TRBD2; J gene: TRBJ2-7; CDR3 DNA: TGTGCCAGCAGCTTAACCGGGACTAGCGGGGCCCTCACGGGTGAGCAGTACTTC; CDR3 protein: CASSLTGTSGALTGEQYF
V gene: TRBV20-1; clone size: many; D gene: -; J gene: TRBJ1-5; CDR3 DNA: TGCAGTGCAACCGCCGGGGGGAGGAATCAGCCCCAGCATTTT; CDR3 protein: CSATAGGRNQPQHF
V gene: TRBV2; clone size: many; D gene: -; J gene: TRBJ2-3; CDR3 DNA: TGTGCCAGCACCCGACTAGGGGGGACAGATACGCAGTATTTT; CDR3 protein: CASTRLGGTDTQYF
V gene: TRBV20-1; clone size: few; D gene: TRBD2; J gene: TRBJ2-7; CDR3 DNA: TGCAGTGCTAGCCAGCGGGAGGGCCTTAACTACGAGCAGTACTTC; CDR3 protein: CSASQREGLNYEQYF
V gene: TRBV6-2/TRBV6-3; clone size: many; D gene: TRBD2; J gene: TRBJ2-1; CDR3 DNA: TGTGCCAGCAGTTACTCGATTTTATCCGGGAGGAAGGATGAGCAGTTCTTC; CDR3 protein: CASSYSILSGRKDEQFF
V gene: TRBV20-1; clone size: many; D gene: TRBD1; J gene: TRBJ2-1; CDR3 DNA: TGCAGTGCTAGAGATTTCGGACAGGGATATGAGCAGTTCTTC; CDR3 protein: CSARDFGQGYEQFF
V gene: TRBV19; clone size: many; D gene: -; J gene: TRBJ2-2; CDR3 DNA: TGTGCCAGTAGTATATCACCTAGGTCAGTCACCGGGGAGCTGTTTTTT; CDR3 protein: CASSISPRSVTGELFF
V gene: TRBV2; clone size: many; D gene: TRBD2; J gene: TRBJ2-1; CDR3 DNA: TGTGCCAGCAGTGAAGAAGGCGGGAGTCGGGACAATGAGCAGTTCTTC; CDR3 protein: CASSEEGGSRDNEQFF
V gene: TRBV28; clone size: many; D gene: -; J gene: TRBJ1-1; CDR3 DNA: TGTGCCAGCAGTCTCGGGGGTAGCCCGAACACTGAAGCTTTCTTT; CDR3 protein: CASSLGGSPNTEAFF
V gene: TRBV12-3/TRBV12-4; clone size: many; D gene: -; J gene: TRBJ2-3; CDR3 DNA: TGTGCCAGCAGTTTCTTGATGGGAAGGCGTACGCAGTATTTT; CDR3 protein: CASSFLMGRRTQYF
V gene: TRBV20-1; clone size: few; D gene: -; J gene: TRBJ2-2; CDR3 DNA: TGCAGTGCTAGAAGAATCAGGGAAGGGAACACCGGGGAGCTGTTTTTT; CDR3 protein: CSARRIREGNTGELFF
V gene: TRBV15; clone size: many; D gene: -; J gene: TRBJ2-5; CDR3 DNA: TGTGCCACCCAGGACAGCCAAGAGACCCAGTACTTC; CDR3 protein: CATQDSQETQYF
V gene: TRBV7-8; clone size: many; D gene: TRBD2; J gene: TRBJ2-7; CDR3 DNA: TGTGCCAGCAGCTTACAGAGACTAGCGGGATCCAGGAGCTCCTACGAGCAGTACTTC; CDR3 protein: CASSLQRLAGSRSSYEQYF
V gene: TRBV28; clone size: many; D gene: TRBD2; J gene: TRBJ2-7; CDR3 DNA: TGTGCCAGCAGTTCGCCTGGCGGGAGTGTAGGCGAGCAGTACTTC; CDR3 protein: CASSSPGGSVGEQYF
V gene: TRBV25-1; clone size: few; D gene: TRBD2; J gene: TRBJ2-7; CDR3 DNA: TGTGCCAGCAGTGAATTTACTAGCGGGACCTACGAGCAGTACTTC; CDR3 protein: CASSEFTSGTYEQYF
V gene: TRBV14; clone size: many; D gene: -; J gene: TRBJ2-1; CDR3 DNA: TGTGCCAGCAGCCAAGTAGGACTTTTTTTTGAGCAGTTCTTC; CDR3 protein: CASSQVGLFFEQFF
V gene: TRBV20-1; clone size: few; D gene: TRBD1; J gene: TRBJ2-7; CDR3 DNA: TGCAGTGCTAGTCGAATTGGACAGGGGGAAGGGGTCGAGCAGTACTTC; CDR3 protein: CSASRIGQGEGVEQYF
V gene: TRBV20-1; clone size: -; D gene: -; J gene: TRBJ2-2; CDR3 DNA: TGCAGTGCTAGTGCGCAACAGGCCGGGGAGCTGTTTTTT; CDR3 protein: CSASAQQAGELFF
V gene: TRBV11-2; clone size: many; D gene: -; J gene: TRBJ1-5; CDR3 DNA: TGTGCCAGCAGCCCAGGGTACTATCAGCCCCAGCATTTT; CDR3 protein: CASSPGYYQPQHF
V gene: TRBV6-5; clone size: many; D gene: TRBD1; J gene: TRBJ1-2; CDR3 DNA: TGTGCCAGCAGTTTGAAGCCCCCCGGACAGGGCACTTATGGCTACACCTTC; CDR3 protein: CASSLKPPGQGTYGYTF
V gene: TRBV12-3/TRBV12-4; clone size: many; D gene: -; J gene: TRBJ2-5; CDR3 DNA: TGTGCCAGCAGTTTAGTTGACCAAGAGACCCAGTACTTC; CDR3 protein: CASSLVDQETQYF
V gene: TRBV19; clone size: many; D gene: TRBD1; J gene: TRBJ2-7; CDR3 DNA: TGTGCCAGTAGTATCTTTTCAGGACAGGCCTACGAGCAGTACTTC; CDR3 protein: CASSIFSGQAYEQYF
V gene: TRBV11-3; clone size: many; D gene: -; J gene: TRBJ2-1; CDR3 DNA: TGTGCCAGCAGCTCCCTCTACAATGAGCAGTTCTTC; CDR3 protein: CASSSLYNEQFF
V gene: TRBV13; clone size: -; D gene: -; J gene: TRBJ1-1; CDR3 DNA: TGTGCCAGCAGCTCCCCCGGGACCGACGGAGGGAGAAGGGCTTTCTTT; CDR3 protein: CASSSPGTDGGRRAFF
V gene: TRBV20-1; clone size: -; D gene: TRBD1; J gene: TRBJ1-3; CDR3 DNA: TGCAGTGCTAGAGTACCATCGGGACAGCTTGGAAACACCATATATTTT; CDR3 protein: CSARVPSGQLGNTIYF
V gene: TRBV7-9; clone size: -; D gene: TRBD2; J gene: TRBJ2-1; CDR3 DNA: TGTGCCAGCAGCCAAGGACCGCAAGGACTAGACAATGAGCAGTTCTTC; CDR3 protein: CASSQGPQGLDNEQFF
V gene: TRBV7-2; clone size: -; D gene: TRBD2; J gene: TRBJ2-7; CDR3 DNA: TGTGCCAGCAGCTCCACTGGGGGTAGCGGGAGTCTCTACGAGCAGTACTTC; CDR3 protein: CASSSTGGSGSLYEQYF
V gene: TRBV18; clone size: many; D gene: -; J gene: TRBJ2-5; CDR3 DNA: TGTGCCAGCTCACCTCGTTTGGAGACCCAGTACTTC; CDR3 protein: CASSPRLETQYF
V gene: TRBV12-3/TRBV12-4; clone size: few; D gene: -; J gene: TRBJ1-3; CDR3 DNA: TGTGCCAGCAGTTTGGGGTCGCAGGGAGGTGGAAACACCATATATTTT; CDR3 protein: CASSLGSQGGGNTIYF
V gene: TRBV7-3; clone size: -; D gene: -; J gene: TRBJ2-1; CDR3 DNA: TGTGCCAGCAGCCCCGCCGGAGGGAGCTCCTACAATGAGCAGTTCTTC; CDR3 protein: CASSPAGGSSYNEQFF
V gene: TRBV20-1; clone size: few; D gene: TRBD1; J gene: TRBJ2-1; CDR3 DNA: TGCAGTGCTAGAGGGATGGTGGACAGGGATACGGGGACTTTGAGCCACTCCTACAATGAGCAGTTCTTC; CDR3 protein: CSARGMVDRDTGTLSHSYNEQFF
V gene: TRBV25-1; clone size: -; D gene: TRBD1; J gene: TRBJ1-5; CDR3 DNA: TGTGCCTGCCGGGACAGTGATAATCAGCCCCAGCATTTT; CDR3 protein: CACRDSDNQPQHF
V gene: TRBV3-1; clone size: many; D gene: -; J gene: TRBJ2-1; CDR3 DNA: TGTGCCAGCAGCCAAGATGTTTCGGAGCACAATGAGCAGTTCTTC; CDR3 protein: CASSQDVSEHNEQFF
V gene: TRBV20-1; clone size: many; D gene: TRBD2; J gene: TRBJ2-1; CDR3 DNA: TGCAGTGTCATGACTAGCGGGAGGGCCAATGAGCAGTTCTTC; CDR3 protein: CSVMTSGRANEQFF
V gene: TRBV2; clone size: many; D gene: TRBD1; J gene: TRBJ1-2; CDR3 DNA: TGTGCCAGCAGTGTAACCCCGGGACAGGGGGCCCTCACCTTC; CDR3 protein: CASSVTPGQGALTF
V gene: TRBV18; clone size: -; D gene: -; J gene: TRBJ1-1; CDR3 DNA: TGTGCCAGCTCACCAGCAGGTTCAAGCACTGAAGCTTTCTTT; CDR3 protein: CASSPAGSSTEAFF
V gene: TRBV28; clone size: many; D gene: -; J gene: TRBJ2-1; CDR3 DNA: TGTGCCAGCAGTTTGGGTAGATGGGGGCTTGGCTCCTACAATGAGCAGTTCTTC; CDR3 protein: CASSLGRWGLGSYNEQFF
V gene: TRBV5-1; clone size: few; D gene: -; J gene: TRBJ2-5; CDR3 DNA: TGCGCCAGCAGCTTACGGACATGGGAGACCCAGTACTTC; CDR3 protein: CASSLRTWETQYF
V gene: TRBV9; clone size: many; D gene: -; J gene: TRBJ1-2; CDR3 DNA: TGTGCCGATAAACCCCAAAGGGAGTATGGCTACACCTTC; CDR3 protein: CADKPQREYGYTF
V gene: TRBV9; clone size: many; D gene: -; J gene: TRBJ2-5; CDR3 DNA: TGTGCCAGCAGCGCCGGGACAAACCAAGAGACCCAGTACTTC; CDR3 protein: CASSAGTNQETQYF
V gene: TRBV20-1; clone size: many; D gene: TRBD2; J gene: TRBJ2-5; CDR3 DNA: TGCAGTGCTAGAAGGCTAGCGGACCCCCCAGAGACCCAGTACTTC; CDR3 protein: CSARRLADPPETQYF
V gene: TRBV9; clone size: many; D gene: TRBD2; J gene: TRBJ2-1; CDR3 DNA: TGTGCCAGCAGCGTTAGCGGGGGTGCCTTCAATGAGCAGTTCTTC; CDR3 protein: CASSVSGGAFNEQFF
V gene: TRBV18; clone size: many; D gene: TRBD1; J gene: TRBJ1-2; CDR3 DNA: TGTGCCAGCTCACTAACAACCGGGACAGGGGTTGATGGCTACACCTTC; CDR3 protein: CASSLTTGTGVDGYTF
V gene: TRBV12-3/TRBV12-4; clone size: many; D gene: -; J gene: TRBJ1-5; CDR3 DNA: TGTGCCAGCAGGGAGTTAGATAGCAATCAGCCCCAGCATTTT; CDR3 protein: CASRELDSNQPQHF
V gene: TRBV12-3/TRBV12-4; clone size: -; D gene: TRBD2; J gene: TRBJ2-1; CDR3 DNA: TGTGCCAACAACCCGGGACTAGCGGGAGGGAAGTTCTTC; CDR3 protein: CANNPGLAGGKFF
V gene: TRBV6-2/TRBV6-3; clone size: -; D gene: -; J gene: TRBJ2-2; CDR3 DNA: TGTGCCAGCAGTGATACAACAGGCGGGGACGGGACCGGGGAGCTGTTTTTT; CDR3 protein: CASSDTTGGDGTGELFF
V gene: TRBV28; clone size: many; D gene: -; J gene: TRBJ2-3; CDR3 DNA: TGTGCCAGCAGTCCGGAGGGCGGCGGGCATACGCAGTATTTT; CDR3 protein: CASSPEGGGHTQYF
V gene: TRBV6-1; clone size: -; D gene: -; J gene: TRBJ1-1; CDR3 DNA: TGTGCCAGCATTGGGGGGTTCAACACTGAAGCTTTCTTT; CDR3 protein: CASIGGFNTEAFF
V gene: TRBV27; clone size: -; D gene: TRBD1; J gene: TRBJ2-2; CDR3 DNA: TGTGCCAGCAGTTTATGGGGAACGACAGGGGGCAGGACCGGGGAGCTGTTTTTT; CDR3 protein: CASSLWGTTGGRTGELFF
V gene: TRBV15; clone size: many; D gene: TRBD1; J gene: TRBJ2-1; CDR3 DNA: TGTGCCACCGGGACAGGGGGCTTGAATGAGCAGTTCTTC; CDR3 protein: CATGTGGLNEQFF
V gene: TRBV28; clone size: many; D gene: -; J gene: TRBJ1-1; CDR3 DNA: TGTGCCAGCAGCCGGGGACAGAACACTGAAGCTTTCTTT; CDR3 protein: CASSRGQNTEAFF
V gene: TRBV7-2; clone size: many; D gene: -; J gene: TRBJ1-3; CDR3 DNA: TGTGCCAGCAGCCCGGGGTCCGGTGCTCCTGGAAACACCATATATTTT; CDR3 protein: CASSPGSGAPGNTIYF